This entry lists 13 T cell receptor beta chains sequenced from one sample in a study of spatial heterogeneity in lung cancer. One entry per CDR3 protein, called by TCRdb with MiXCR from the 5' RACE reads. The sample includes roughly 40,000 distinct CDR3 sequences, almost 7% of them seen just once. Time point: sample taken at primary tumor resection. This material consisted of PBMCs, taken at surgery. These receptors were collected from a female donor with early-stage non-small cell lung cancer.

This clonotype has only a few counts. DNA for the CDR3: TGTGCCAGCAGTGGTAACAGGGGAGCCGGAAACACCATATATTTT. It specifies CASSGNRGAGNTIYF. V is TRBV6-6 and J is TRBJ1-3, with TRBD1 identical over 7 bases. Germline V gene sequence: CDR1 MNHNY, CDR2 SVGAGI (reference sequence). The CDR3 contains 15 residues. The J segment lost 4 bases and the V segment lost 5 bases, leaving 8 bases of the junction unmatched.

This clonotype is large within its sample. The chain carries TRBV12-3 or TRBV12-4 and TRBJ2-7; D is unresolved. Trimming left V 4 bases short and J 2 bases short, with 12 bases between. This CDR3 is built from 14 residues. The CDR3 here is CASSSATHPYEQYF. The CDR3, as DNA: TGTGCCAGCAGTTCGGCGACTCATCCCTACGAGCAGTACTTC.

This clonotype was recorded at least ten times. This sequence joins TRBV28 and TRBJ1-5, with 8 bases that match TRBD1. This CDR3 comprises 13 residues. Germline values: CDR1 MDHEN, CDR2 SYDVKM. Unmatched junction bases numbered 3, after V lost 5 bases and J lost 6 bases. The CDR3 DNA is TGTGCCAGCAGTCGTACAGGGGGTCAGCCCCAGCATTTT. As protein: CASSRTGGQPQHF.

Here the CDR3 reads CASSSTGTLYGYTF. The CDR3 region has the DNA TGTGCCAGCAGTTCCACCGGGACCCTCTATGGCTACACCTTC. The chain is built from TRBV27 and TRBJ1-2; a weak D match, TRBD1 (5 bases). CDR3 length: 14 residues. CDR1 MNHEY and CDR2 SMNVEV come from the germline V gene (reference sequence). The germline V and J ends were trimmed by 4 bases and 4 bases, with 13 bases remaining between them.

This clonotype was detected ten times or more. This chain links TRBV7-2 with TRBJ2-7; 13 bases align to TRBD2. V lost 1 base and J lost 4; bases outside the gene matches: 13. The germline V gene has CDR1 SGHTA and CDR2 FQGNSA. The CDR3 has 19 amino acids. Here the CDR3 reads CASSLEASLAGGPRYEQYF. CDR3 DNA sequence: TGTGCCAGCAGCTTAGAAGCTTCACTAGCGGGGGGGCCTAGGTACGAGCAGTACTTC.

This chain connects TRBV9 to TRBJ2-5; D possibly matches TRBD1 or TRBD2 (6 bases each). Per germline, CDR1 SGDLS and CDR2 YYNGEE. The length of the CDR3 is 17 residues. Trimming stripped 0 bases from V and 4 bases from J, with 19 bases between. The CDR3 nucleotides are TGTGCCAGCAGCGTAGTAGGGGGGACGAGGTTGGGAGAGACCCAGTACTTC. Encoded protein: CASSVVGGTRLGETQYF.

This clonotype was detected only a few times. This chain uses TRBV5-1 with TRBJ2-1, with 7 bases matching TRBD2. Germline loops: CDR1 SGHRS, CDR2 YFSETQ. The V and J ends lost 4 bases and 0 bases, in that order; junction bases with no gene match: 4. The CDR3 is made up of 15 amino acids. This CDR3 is CASSPSGGSYNEQFF. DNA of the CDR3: TGCGCCAGCAGCCCGTCGGGGGGCTCCTACAATGAGCAGTTCTTC.

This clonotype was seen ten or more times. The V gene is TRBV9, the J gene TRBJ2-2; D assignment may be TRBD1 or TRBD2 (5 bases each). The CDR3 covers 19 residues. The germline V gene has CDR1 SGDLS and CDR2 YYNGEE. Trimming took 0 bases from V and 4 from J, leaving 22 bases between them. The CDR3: CASSVGLPGLGRGTGELFF. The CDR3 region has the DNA TGTGCCAGCAGCGTAGGCCTCCCGGGGTTAGGAAGGGGCACCGGGGAGCTGTTTTTT.

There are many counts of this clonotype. As DNA, the CDR3 is TGTGCCAGCAGCCTGGCGGGGGCTCCAGGAGATACGCAGTATTTT. It encodes CASSLAGAPGDTQYF. This sequence joins TRBV7-6 and TRBJ2-3; D perhaps matches TRBD2 (7 bases). This CDR3 is 15 amino acids long. CDR1 is SGHVS, CDR2 FNYEAQ, per germline. Trimming took 5 bases from V and 5 from J, leaving 17 bases between them.

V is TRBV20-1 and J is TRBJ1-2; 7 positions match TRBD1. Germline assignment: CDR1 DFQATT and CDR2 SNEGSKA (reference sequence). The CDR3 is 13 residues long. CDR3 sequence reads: CSARDRALYGYTF. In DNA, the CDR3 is TGCAGCGCCCGGGACAGAGCCCTATATGGCTACACCTTC.

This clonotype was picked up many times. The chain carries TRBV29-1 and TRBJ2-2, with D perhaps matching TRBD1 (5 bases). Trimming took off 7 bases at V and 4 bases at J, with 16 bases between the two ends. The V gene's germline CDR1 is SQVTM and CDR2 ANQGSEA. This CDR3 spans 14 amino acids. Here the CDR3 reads CSAGLWGVTGELFF. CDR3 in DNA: TGCAGCGCTGGCCTGTGGGGCGTCACCGGGGAGCTGTTTTTT.

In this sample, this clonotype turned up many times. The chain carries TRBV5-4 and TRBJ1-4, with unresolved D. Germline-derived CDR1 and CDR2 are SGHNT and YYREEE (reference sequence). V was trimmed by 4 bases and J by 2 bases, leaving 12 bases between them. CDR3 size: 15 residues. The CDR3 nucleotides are TGTGCCAGCAGCCGGGAGAGTAGCACTAATGAAAAACTGTTTTTT. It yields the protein CASSRESSTNEKLFF.

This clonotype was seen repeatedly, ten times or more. The CDR3 is CASSPRAGRQETQYF. The CDR3 coding sequence is TGTGCCAGCAGCCCCCGGGCCGGACGGCAAGAGACCCAGTACTTC. The V gene is TRBV7-9, the J gene TRBJ2-5; no definite D call. The CDR3 runs to 15 residues. The germline V and J ends were trimmed by 5 bases and 2 bases, with 15 bases remaining between them. Germline V gene lookup returns CDR1 SEHNR and CDR2 FQNEAQ (reference sequence).